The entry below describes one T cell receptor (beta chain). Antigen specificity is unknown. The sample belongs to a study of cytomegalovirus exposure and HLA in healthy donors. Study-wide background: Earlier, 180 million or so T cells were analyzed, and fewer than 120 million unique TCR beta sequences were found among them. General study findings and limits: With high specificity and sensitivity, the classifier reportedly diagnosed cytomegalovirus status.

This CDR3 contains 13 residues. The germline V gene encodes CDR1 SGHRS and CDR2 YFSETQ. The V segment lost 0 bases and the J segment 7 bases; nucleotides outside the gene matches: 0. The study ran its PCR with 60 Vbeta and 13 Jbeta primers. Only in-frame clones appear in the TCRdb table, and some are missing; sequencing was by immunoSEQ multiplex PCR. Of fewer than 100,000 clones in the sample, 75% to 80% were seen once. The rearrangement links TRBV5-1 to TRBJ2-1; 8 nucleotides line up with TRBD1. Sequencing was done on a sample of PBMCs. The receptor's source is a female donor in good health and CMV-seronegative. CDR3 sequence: CASSLGQGNEQFF. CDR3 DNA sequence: TGCGCCAGCAGCTTGGGACAGGGGAATGAGCAGTTCTTC.